These 18 T cell receptor beta chains were all obtained from the same sample, sequenced in a study of molecular identifiers for immune sequencing clone quantification. TCRdb independently ran MiXCR on the PCR reads; one entry per CDR3 protein. The repertoire holds roughly 55,000 distinct CDR3 sequences, approximately 34% seen once, with 3% to 4% in the top ten. The sequenced material came from naive CD8+ T cells from blood, with Jurkat cell RNA spiked in. Subset indicated: FACS-sorted CD8+CD4-CCR7+CD45RA+ naive T cells. These receptors originate from a human donor in good health. Some libraries in this study had Jurkat cell RNA spiked in.

Concerning this clonotype itself: This sequence may be a read error, since a much larger clone differs from it by one base. This chain uses TRBV28 with TRBJ2-7, with 12 bases lining up with TRBD2. The junction had 7 bases not matched to a gene; V was cut back by 4 bases and J by 0 bases. CDR1 is MDHEN, CDR2 SYDVKM, per germline. CDR3 length equals 17 residues. The CDR3 sequence: CASSSRILAGGSYEQYF. CDR3 bases: TGTGCCAGCAGTTCCCGCATACTAGCGGGAGGCTCCTACGAGCAGTACTTC.

Notes on this clonotype: A read error may be the cause here, since a much bigger clone is one base away. The J gene is TRBJ2-7, the V gene TRBV7-9, with D possibly TRBD2 on 5 matching bases. CDR1 and CDR2 from the germline V gene are SEHNR and FQNEAQ (reference sequence). Trimming stripped 5 bases from V and 5 bases from J, with 19 bases between. This CDR3 is 15 amino acids long. CDR3 in amino acids: CASSPPGSVFDEQYF. The DNA for the CDR3 is TGTGCCAGCAGCCCGCCGGGGAGTGTATTTGACGAGCAGTACTTC.

This clonotype turned up a few times. The rearrangement uses TRBV6-2 or TRBV6-3 and TRBJ2-1; TRBD1 agrees at 11 bases. Trimming took 3 bases from V and 7 from J; bases not matched to a gene: 2. The CDR3 is made up of 14 amino acids. CDR1 and CDR2 from the germline V gene are MNHEY and SVGEGT. Here the CDR3 reads CASSYWDRGNEQFF. In DNA, the CDR3 is TGTGCCAGCAGTTATTGGGACAGGGGGAATGAGCAGTTCTTC.

This clonotype was counted a few times. This sequence joins TRBV7-9 and TRBJ1-4; maybe TRBD1 (6 bases). The ends were cut back, 8 bases at V and 0 bases at J, with 22 bases in the middle. CDR1 is SEHNR, CDR2 FQNEAQ, per germline (reference sequence). This CDR3 is 18 amino acids long. The chain's CDR3 is CASLARAGEYATNEKLFF. In DNA, the CDR3 is TGTGCCAGCCTAGCCCGGGCAGGGGAATATGCAACTAATGAAAAACTGTTTTTT.

To note about this clonotype: A much larger clone lies a single base off, so this may be a read error. This sequence joins TRBV29-1 and TRBJ2-7, with 8 bases lining up with TRBD2. Unmatched junction bases numbered 5, after V lost 6 bases and J lost 4 bases. Germline V CDR1 and CDR2: SQVTM, ANQGSEA. The CDR3 is made up of 12 amino acids. CDR3 DNA sequence: TGCAGCGTAAGCGGGAGATCTTACGAGCAGTACTTC. Protein product: CSVSGRSYEQYF.

Many counts were recorded for this clonotype. This sequence joins TRBV12-5 and TRBJ1-1; D ambiguous. V shed 6 bases and J shed 4 bases, with 6 bases lying between them. Germline V gene data show CDR1 as LGHNT and CDR2 as FRNRAP. The CDR3 has 11 residues. The CDR3 loop is CASGEGTEAFF. The CDR3 DNA sequence: TGTGCTAGTGGGGAAGGCACTGAAGCTTTCTTT.

Concerning this clonotype: Relative to the germline gene, one junction end is altered; a read error may explain this. CDR3 residues: CASSQDSTSEKLVF. DNA for the CDR3: TGCGCCAGCAGCCAAGATTCAACTAGCGAAAAACTGGTTTTT. The rearrangement uses TRBV4-3 and TRBJ1-4, with D unclear. The germline V gene encodes CDR1 LGHNA and CDR2 YSLEER. This CDR3 contains 14 residues.

This clonotype showed up many times. This sequence joins TRBV28 and TRBJ1-5, with D possibly matching TRBD1 (5 bases). The CDR3 is made up of 14 amino acids. The V gene's germline CDR1 is MDHEN and CDR2 SYDVKM. Trimming cost V 4 bases and J 6 bases, with 13 bases left between them. The CDR3 region is CASSWDGTSQPQHF. In DNA form, the CDR3 reads TGTGCCAGCAGTTGGGACGGAACTAGTCAGCCCCAGCATTTT.

The chain combines TRBV28 with TRBJ2-7; TRBD2 matches 8 bases. Germline V gene sequence: CDR1 MDHEN, CDR2 SYDVKM. Unmatched junction bases numbered 6, after V lost 3 bases and J lost 2 bases. This CDR3 has 15 residues. CDR3 coding DNA: TGTGCCAGCAGTTTCGGGGGGGACGCTCCCTACGAGCAGTACTTC. Translation: CASSFGGDAPYEQYF.

The gene calls are TRBV28 and TRBJ2-1; 8 positions match TRBD2. The length of the CDR3 is 15 residues. V trimming: 7 bases; J trimming: 2 bases; junction bases outside the gene matches: 7. The V gene's germline CDR1 is MDHEN and CDR2 SYDVKM. The CDR3 DNA sequence: TGTGCCAGCACCAAGCGGGAGTTCGCCTACAATGAGCAGTTCTTC. It yields the protein CASTKREFAYNEQFF. Variable domain in full (rest from reference TRBV28 and TRBJ2-1): DVKVTQSSRYLVKRTGEKVFLECVQDMDHENMFWYRQDPGLGLRLIYFSYDVKMKEKGDIPEGYSVSREKKERFSLILESASTNQTSMYLCASTKREFAYNEQFFGPGTRLTVL.

This clonotype has a handful of counts. J is TRBJ2-3 and V is TRBV15; D not certain. CDR3 length: 14 residues. From germline, CDR1 is LNHNV and CDR2 YYDKDF (reference sequence). Between the trimmed V and J ends, which lost 0 bases and 3 bases, there was a span of 7 bases. For the CDR3, the DNA is TGTGCCACCAGCAGAGATCCTCGGACAGATACGCAGTATTTT. Its protein product is CATSRDPRTDTQYF.

In the case of this clonotype: The junction and the germline gene differ at one end; a read error may be behind it. This chain connects TRBV19 to TRBJ2-2, with D possibly matching TRBD2 (5 bases). This CDR3 has 15 residues. Per germline, CDR1 LNHDA and CDR2 SQIVND (reference sequence). The CDR3 loop reads CASAVFHGYTGELIF. DNA for the CDR3: TGTGCCAGCGCCGTCTTCCATGGGTACACCGGGGAGCTGATTTTT.

This clonotype occurred many times. V gene TRBV7-2 combines with J gene TRBJ2-7; the D gene is possibly TRBD1 (6 bases). The CDR3 has 15 residues. Trimming took 1 base from V and 1 from J, leaving 11 bases between them. Per germline, CDR1 SGHTA and CDR2 FQGNSA. The CDR3 loop reads CASSLVPTGSYEQYF. CDR3 in DNA: TGTGCCAGCAGCTTAGTCCCAACAGGGTCCTACGAGCAGTACTTC.

The chain is built from TRBV15 and TRBJ2-1, with D possibly being TRBD1 or TRBD2 (6 bases each). Trimming left V 0 bases short and J 4 bases short, with 10 bases between. The CDR3 consists of 15 residues. Germline CDR1 LNHNV, CDR2 YYDKDF (reference sequence). CDR3: CATSREGGPYNEQFF. CDR3 DNA sequence: TGTGCCACCAGCAGAGAAGGGGGGCCATACAATGAGCAGTTCTTC.

This clonotype has just a few counts. This chain uses TRBV2 with TRBJ2-6; D remains unclear. V lost 8 bases and J 4 bases, leaving 6 bases between the germline ends. CDR1 and CDR2 (germline): SNHLY, FYNNEI. The CDR3 extends over 12 amino acids. The DNA for the CDR3 is TGTGCCAGCTTTGGGGGGGCCAACGTCCTGACTTTC. Translated: CASFGGANVLTF.

The chain carries TRBV6-4 and TRBJ2-6, with D perhaps matching TRBD1 (5 bases). CDR1 and CDR2 from the germline V gene are MRHNA and SNTAGT. Trimming removed 7 bases at V and 0 bases at J, with 10 bases between. The CDR3 totals 15 residues. The CDR3 spells CASKSRASGANVLTF. CDR3 DNA: TGTGCCAGCAAGTCCAGGGCCTCTGGGGCCAACGTCCTGACTTTC.

This clonotype was counted a few times. The chain links TRBV19 to TRBJ2-2; D is perhaps TRBD1 (6 bases). The CDR3 contains 14 residues. The germline V gene encodes CDR1 LNHDA and CDR2 SQIVND (reference sequence). V was shortened by 6 bases and J by 2 bases, with 10 bases between the two germline ends. This CDR3 reads CASRWGPNTGELFF. CDR3 bases: TGTGCCAGTAGGTGGGGGCCAAACACCGGGGAGCTGTTTTTT.

Turning to this clonotype: One junction end disagrees with the germline gene, perhaps due to a read error. This chain uses TRBV10-3 with TRBJ1-2, with 8 nucleotides matching TRBD1. Germline-derived CDR1 and CDR2 are ENHRY and SYGVKD. This CDR3 is 12 amino acids long. DNA for the CDR3: TGTGCCACCCTCGGACAGGGAGGTGGCGACACCTTC. Translated, it gives CATLGQGGGDTF.